Presented here are 8 T cell receptor beta chains from one specimen sequenced in a study of T cell responses to AZD1222 COVID-19 vaccine. The table came from immunoSEQ multiplex PCR; TCRdb's copy has only in-frame clones and leaves some out. The sample has approximately 100,000 clones, 85% to 90% seen once. The source material was peripheral blood, sampled on day 0 of AZD1222 vaccination. These receptors were collected from an adult in good health.

V usage is TRBV11-2 and J usage is TRBJ2-1; the D is unclear. Between the trimmed V and J ends, which lost 0 bases and 5 bases, there was a span of 17 bases. The CDR3 sequence is 17 residues long. Germline assignment: CDR1 SGHAT and CDR2 FQNNGV. CDR3 in amino acids: CASSLDLWLATDNEQFF. CDR3 coding DNA: TGTGCCAGCAGCTTAGATCTTTGGTTAGCTACTGACAATGAGCAGTTCTTC. The entire variable domain, with the rest obtained from reference TRBV11-2 and TRBJ2-1, is as follows: EAGVAQSPRYKIIEKRQSVAFWCNPISGHATLYWYQQILGQGPKLLIQFQNNGVVDDSQLPKDRFSAERLKGVDSTLKIQPAKLEDSAVYLCASSLDLWLATDNEQFFGPGTRLTVL.

The gene calls are TRBV27 and TRBJ1-2; D is undetermined. Germline V gives CDR1 MNHEY, CDR2 SMNVEV (reference sequence). The ends were cut back, 4 bases at V and 7 bases at J, with 16 bases in the middle. The CDR3 is made up of 14 amino acids. The CDR3: CASSSLDGSSGYTF. The CDR3 DNA reads as TGTGCCAGCAGTTCCCTGGACGGGAGTAGTGGCTACACCTTC.

V is TRBV10-3 and J is TRBJ1-1, with 7 positions matching TRBD1. The germline CDR1 and CDR2 sequences are ENHRY and SYGVKD. This CDR3 spans 14 amino acids. The V gene end was trimmed by 6 bases and the J gene end by 7 bases; junction bases not matched to a gene: 11. The DNA for the CDR3 is TGTGCCATCAGCGGGACAGCCCTAAGAGGTGAAGCTTTCTTT. It encodes CAISGTALRGEAFF.

The rearrangement uses TRBV7-8 and TRBJ1-4; perhaps TRBD1 as D (5 bases). V lost 2 bases to trimming and J lost 5 bases, with 21 bases between them. The CDR3 sequence is 18 residues long. Germline V lookup: CDR1 SGHVS, CDR2 FQNEAQ. In nucleotides, the CDR3 is TGTGCCAGCAGCTTATTCCCCGCGACGACAGCACTCAATGAAAAACTGTTTTTT. Residues: CASSLFPATTALNEKLFF.

This chain joins TRBV25-1 and TRBJ2-5; 7 bases are a match to TRBD2. With V trimmed by 5 bases and J by 3 bases, 6 bases remained unmatched. The germline V gene encodes CDR1 MGHDK and CDR2 SYGVNS. The CDR3 has 14 amino acids. The CDR3 DNA follows: TGTGCCAGCAGTCCGGTCGCGGGGGAAGAGACCCAGTACTTC. Amino acid sequence: CASSPVAGEETQYF.

The V and J genes are TRBV28 and TRBJ1-1; D is ambiguous. Between the trimmed V and J ends, which lost 9 bases and 0 bases, there was a span of 11 bases. CDR1 and CDR2 from the germline V gene are MDHEN and SYDVKM. This CDR3 is built from 13 residues. The CDR3 sequence: CASETPMNTEAFF. The CDR3 DNA reads as TGTGCCAGTGAAACACCCATGAACACTGAAGCTTTCTTT.

The J gene is TRBJ2-1, the V gene TRBV5-1; D possibly matches TRBD1 or TRBD2 (5 bases each). The CDR3 has 11 residues. Germline V gene sequence: CDR1 SGHRS, CDR2 YFSETQ. Trimming shortened V by 3 bases and J by 11 bases, and 9 bases separated the two germline ends. The CDR3 protein is CASSSPGQQFF. The CDR3 coding sequence is TGCGCCAGCAGCTCGCCGGGACAGCAGTTCTTC.

The chain couples TRBV11-2 to TRBJ1-1; D call uncertain. Germline CDR1 and CDR2: SGHAT and FQNNGV. The length of the CDR3 is 14 residues. V lost 1 base, J lost 1 base, and 7 bases lay in between. DNA for the CDR3: TGTGCCAGCAGCTTAGGGGTATCGAACACTGAAGCTTTCTTT. Protein product: CASSLGVSNTEAFF.